Listed below are T cell receptor beta chains from one sample, sequenced in a study of blood T cell repertoires in COVID-19. Here immunoSEQ multiplex PCR was the method, and the copy in TCRdb shows in-frame clones only, minus some. The table lists 250,000 to 300,000 clones, over 65% of them singletons. The sequenced sample consisted of peripheral blood. These receptors originate from a woman of 80 years or more with acute or convalescent COVID-19. Each CDR3 is given without its conserved first and last residue. Each record gives: V gene, D gene, CDR3 protein. A D gene is named only where the DNA matches it firmly.

V gene: TRBV5-1
D gene: -
CDR3 protein: ASSLASGRQNTEAF

V gene: TRBV6-1
D gene: TRBD1
CDR3 protein: ASNIGQGYKETQY

V gene: TRBV2
D gene: -
CDR3 protein: ASRDSYLLTYNEQF

V gene: TRBV27
D gene: -
CDR3 protein: ASSLAGFNEQF

V gene: TRBV27
D gene: TRBD2
CDR3 protein: ASSALRTSGFFTQY

V gene: TRBV19
D gene: TRBD1
CDR3 protein: ASTSIPGTVNEQY

V gene: TRBV4-1
D gene: TRBD1
CDR3 protein: ASSQLPGTGGLGYT

V gene: TRBV11-3
D gene: -
CDR3 protein: ASSLDRTHMGATNEKLF

V gene: TRBV28
D gene: -
CDR3 protein: ASSLEHREEAF

V gene: TRBV6-5
D gene: TRBD1
CDR3 protein: ASSQDRGLTYEQY

V gene: TRBV4-1
D gene: TRBD1
CDR3 protein: ASGNTGGTNEKLF

V gene: TRBV5-4
D gene: TRBD2
CDR3 protein: ASSAGGGPPLIV

V gene: TRBV5-1
D gene: -
CDR3 protein: ASSSQGAIGTGELF

V gene: TRBV10-3
D gene: TRBD2
CDR3 protein: AISEGLATTYEQY

V gene: TRBV27
D gene: -
CDR3 protein: ASSIRAGFYNEQF

V gene: TRBV6-6
D gene: -
CDR3 protein: ASSYGQGGSYEQY

V gene: TRBV5-1
D gene: -
CDR3 protein: ASSLDRVWVSGELF

V gene: TRBV3-1/TRBV3-2
D gene: -
CDR3 protein: ASSPSWRDEQF

V gene: TRBV19
D gene: -
CDR3 protein: ASSIQWGDNYEQY

V gene: TRBV19
D gene: TRBD2
CDR3 protein: ASSIGTGGGNEQF

V gene: TRBV2
D gene: TRBD1
CDR3 protein: ASTLRQGPQPQH

V gene: TRBV2
D gene: TRBD1
CDR3 protein: ASRGQGNQPQH

V gene: TRBV5-1
D gene: TRBD2
CDR3 protein: ASSPTGGSNYEQY

V gene: TRBV4-1
D gene: TRBD1
CDR3 protein: ASSQVQGARANEKLF

V gene: TRBV12-3/TRBV12-4
D gene: TRBD1
CDR3 protein: ASSLGQGTEAF

V gene: TRBV7-7
D gene: TRBD1
CDR3 protein: ASSPHPTGGIETQY

V gene: TRBV29-1
D gene: TRBD1
CDR3 protein: SVHRGREQY

V gene: TRBV11-2
D gene: TRBD1
CDR3 protein: ASSLAGGDQPQH

V gene: TRBV7-2
D gene: TRBD2
CDR3 protein: ASSPLAAVTDTQY